This T cell receptor (beta chain) was retrieved from a study of radiation and T cells in renal cell carcinoma. Remarks on this clone: Its antigen is unknown.

Repertoires were generated with immunoSEQ multiplex PCR, while TCRdb's copy carries only in-frame clones and drops some. The repertoire consists of 150,000 to 190,000 clones, with roughly 90% occurring once and the leading ten covering 13%. The time point is: blood 2 weeks post-SBRT. Treatment specified: 15 Gy SBRT to primary tumor, nephrectomy 4 weeks later. Serial blood draws occurred at baseline and 2 and 4 weeks post-SBRT. The patient's renal cell carcinoma had clear cell pathology. Findings and caveats of the study: Pretreatment tumor biopsies were lacking, so baseline clonotypes are unknown. Top tumor clonotypes rose in blood 2 weeks post-radiation, then contracted.

Trimming left V 3 bases short and J 1 base short, with 16 bases between. Per the germline V gene, CDR1 is LNHNV and CDR2 is YYDKDF (reference sequence). CDR3 length: 16 amino acids. The chain is built from TRBV15 and TRBJ2-7, with D possibly matching TRBD1 (6 bases). Sequencing was performed on blood, taken from a patient whose treatment included radiotherapy and nephrectomy. The receptor was isolated from a woman in her fifties or sixties with renal cell carcinoma. The CDR3 nucleotides read TGTGCCACCAGCAGGGGTGGACAGTCTTCTTCCTACGAGCAGTACTTC. Translation: CATSRGGQSSSYEQYF.